The 7 T cell receptor beta chains listed next were all sequenced from one sample in a study of CXCR3-negative and CXCR3-positive naive CD8 T cells. UMI-labeled 5' RACE yielded the TRB cDNA libraries. TCRdb re-analyzed the 5' RACE reads; it lists each CDR3 protein once, without DNA. The table lists 3,800 or so distinct CDR3 sequences. Input material: naive CXCR3- CD8+ T cells from blood. Described subset: CD45RO-CCR7+CD27+CD95- naive CD8+ T cells lacking CXCR3 (TNR3-). These receptor sequences come from a human donor in good health. Some clones in this sample may be carry-over from other donors' samples.

This clonotype counts as medium-sized (0.01 to 0.1%) by frequency. This chain links TRBV6-2 or TRBV6-3 with TRBJ1-1. Germline-derived CDR1 and CDR2 are MNHEY and SVGEGT. The CDR3 has 15 residues. CDR3 in amino acids: CASSYSWDGNTEAFF.

Its frequency marks this clonotype as medium-sized. This chain joins TRBV20-1 and TRBJ2-1. This CDR3 is 12 amino acids long. Germline CDR1 reads DFQATT; CDR2 reads SNEGSKA (reference sequence). The CDR3 sequence is CSAIVGINEQFF.

Measured by frequency, this clonotype is medium-sized (0.01 to 0.1%). V and J are TRBV5-6 and TRBJ2-7. Germline V gene sequence: CDR1 SGHDT, CDR2 YYEEEE. The CDR3 totals 14 residues. The CDR3 protein is CASSSPVFSPEQYF.

V and J are TRBV5-1 and TRBJ2-7. The CDR3 extends over 14 amino acids. The germline V gene encodes CDR1 SGHRS and CDR2 YFSETQ. Here the CDR3 reads CASSLGQASYEQYF.

J is TRBJ1-1 and V is TRBV7-9; the D call of TRBD1 rests on TCRdb alone, since no DNA is present to check it. Germline V gene lookup returns CDR1 SEHNR and CDR2 FQNEAQ (reference sequence). The CDR3 consists of 16 residues. The CDR3 reads CASSQSGTAMNTEAFF.

According to its frequency, this clonotype is medium-sized. The rearrangement uses TRBV29-1 and TRBJ1-1; the TCRdb call, TRBD1, lacks DNA for checking. CDR1 and CDR2 from the germline V gene are SQVTM and ANQGSEA. There are 20 residues in the CDR3. This CDR3 reads CSVEDSTSPRAVRPNTEAFF.

This chain links TRBV25-1 with TRBJ1-1; the D call of TRBD1 rests on TCRdb alone, since no DNA is present to check it. Per the germline V gene, CDR1 is MGHDK and CDR2 is SYGVNS. The CDR3 sequence is 16 residues long. CDR3 in amino acids: CASSETTVLSNTEAFF.